This passage covers 9 T cell receptor beta chains from one sample sequenced in a study of spatial heterogeneity in lung cancer. Stated time point: blood at routine non-recurrence follow-up after resection. Each CDR3 protein gets one entry after TCRdb re-called the 5' RACE reads with MiXCR. Counted here are 35,000 to 45,000 distinct CDR3 sequences, approximately 7.5% occurring once; the ten biggest clones make up about 9%. Specimen: PBMCs, collected at follow-up. These receptors were taken from a male donor with early-stage non-small cell lung cancer.

This clonotype ranks as medium-sized. V gene TRBV7-3 combines with J gene TRBJ2-1, with unresolved D. Germline V gene sequence: CDR1 SGHTA, CDR2 FQGTGA. The V and J ends lost 4 bases and 6 bases respectively, with 13 bases between them. The CDR3 is 14 residues long. The CDR3 DNA reads TGTGCCAGCAGCTCCACGGGTGTAGGCAATGAGCAGTTCTTC. It is translated as CASSSTGVGNEQFF.

This clonotype was seen many times. The chain links TRBV6-5 to TRBJ1-4, with D possibly being TRBD1 (6 bases). Trimming stripped 2 bases from V and 6 bases from J, with 13 bases between. CDR1 MNHEY and CDR2 SVGAGI come from the germline V gene. The CDR3 consists of 15 residues. The CDR3, as DNA: TGTGCCAGCAGTTACCTGTTTGGGGGCGATGAAAAACTGTTTTTT. Amino acids: CASSYLFGGDEKLFF.

This clonotype has at least ten counts. The chain employs TRBV27 and TRBJ1-4; TRBD1 is a possible D gene (5 bases). Trimming took off 2 bases at V and 7 bases at J, with 17 bases between the two ends. The germline gives CDR1 MNHEY, CDR2 SMNVEV (reference sequence). The CDR3 covers 16 residues. Here the CDR3 reads CASSLGVGAAGEKLFF. Here the CDR3 DNA reads TGTGCCAGCAGTTTAGGAGTAGGGGCGGCGGGTGAAAAACTGTTTTTT.

This rearrangement joins TRBV19 to TRBJ2-1; TRBD2 agrees at 7 bases. The V gene's germline CDR1 is LNHDA and CDR2 SQIVND (reference sequence). Trimming cost V 8 bases and J 5 bases; bases outside gene matches: 12. This CDR3 has 15 residues. This chain's CDR3 is CASSLAASGHNEQFF. The CDR3 DNA reads as TGTGCCAGTTCCCTGGCGGCTAGCGGACACAATGAGCAGTTCTTC.

This clonotype was counted ten times or more. The V call is TRBV2, the J call TRBJ1-5; the D gene is possibly TRBD1 (5 bases). V lost 4 bases, J lost 4 bases, and 17 bases lay in between. From germline, CDR1 is SNHLY and CDR2 FYNNEI. This CDR3 contains 16 residues. The CDR3 bases are TGTGCCAGCAGTGCGGGTCGACAGCTCGGAAATCAGCCCCAGCATTTT. It specifies CASSAGRQLGNQPQHF.

In its sample, this clonotype was seen many times. The chain uses TRBV5-4 and TRBJ2-3; 14 bases align to TRBD2. The CDR3 is 18 residues long. The trim removed 1 base at V and 4 bases at J, leaving 8 bases unmatched. The germline gives CDR1 SGHNT, CDR2 YYREEE (reference sequence). CDR3 sequence: CASSLWTSGGPTADTQYF. DNA of the CDR3: TGTGCCAGCAGCTTGTGGACTAGCGGGGGGCCTACGGCAGATACGCAGTATTTT. Combining the CDR3 with reference TRBV5-4 and TRBJ2-3 gives the whole variable domain ETGVTQSPTHLIKTRGQQVTLRCSSQSGHNTVSWYQQALGQGPQFIFQYYREEENGRGNFPPRFSGLQFPNYSSELNVNALELDDSALYLCASSLWTSGGPTADTQYFGPGTRLTVL.

This clonotype has at least ten counts. This chain links TRBV6-5 with TRBJ2-7, with a possible D match to TRBD2 (6 bases). Trimming took off 6 bases at V and 0 bases at J, with 18 bases between the two ends. The CDR3 has 16 amino acids. Germline V gene lookup returns CDR1 MNHEY and CDR2 SVGAGI. The CDR3 sequence: CASRKTSTISSYEQYF. DNA for the CDR3: TGTGCCAGCAGAAAAACTAGCACCATTAGCTCCTACGAGCAGTACTTC.

This clonotype was detected ten times or more. The chain carries TRBV10-3 and TRBJ1-6, with 8 bases fitting TRBD1. Germline V gives CDR1 ENHRY, CDR2 SYGVKD. The CDR3 has 15 amino acids. V lost 2 bases, J lost 7 bases, and 4 bases stayed unmatched. The CDR3 protein is CAISEDRGRNSPLHF. CDR3 DNA sequence: TGTGCCATCAGTGAGGACAGGGGAAGGAATTCACCCCTCCACTTT.

This clonotype was found many times. The CDR3 region has the DNA TGTGCCAGCAGCCGCTGGGGGGAGCTGTTTTTT. As protein: CASSRWGELFF. The rearrangement links TRBV12-3 or TRBV12-4 to TRBJ2-2; D is ambiguous. V lost 6 bases and J 8 bases, leaving 7 bases between the germline ends. CDR3 length: 11 residues.